The next 6 T cell receptor beta chains were all read from a single sample in a study of blood T cell repertoires in COVID-19. Assay: immunoSEQ multiplex PCR; the TCRdb copy retains only in-frame clones and omits some. The repertoire includes some 270,000 clones, about four fifths of them detected once, and more than 15% sits in the top ten. Specimen: peripheral blood. The receptors were sampled from a person aged 65 to 85 with COVID-19, enrolled during active disease.

The rearrangement joins TRBV4-1 to TRBJ2-6; 11 bases are shared with TRBD1. There are 17 residues in the CDR3. Germline lookup yields CDR1 MGHRA and CDR2 YSYEKL. Trimming took 5 bases from V and 2 from J; bases not matched to a gene: 5. The CDR3 here is CASSVGQGVTGANVLTF. The CDR3 bases are TGCGCCAGCAGCGTGGGACAGGGGGTTACTGGGGCCAACGTCCTGACTTTC.

The chain joins TRBV4-3 to TRBJ1-6, with a weak D call TRBD1 (5 bases). The CDR3 contains 15 residues. In germline, CDR1 is LGHNA, CDR2 YSLEER. Trimming removed 4 bases from V and 0 bases from J, with 7 bases in between. CDR3 nucleotides: TGCGCCAGCAGCCGGGGCTACTCCTATAATTCACCCCTCCACTTT. Translating gives CASSRGYSYNSPLHF.

V usage is TRBV5-6 and J usage is TRBJ2-3, with a weak D call TRBD2 (6 bases). Trimming left V 2 bases short and J 6 bases short, with 19 bases between. This CDR3 has 16 residues. The V gene's germline CDR1 is SGHDT and CDR2 YYEEEE. The CDR3 loop is CASSFSLAGRKDTQYF. The CDR3 coding sequence is TGTGCCAGCAGCTTTTCGTTGGCGGGACGAAAGGATACGCAGTATTTT. The full variable domain, rest sourced from reference TRBV5-6 and TRBJ2-3, is DAGVTQSPTHLIKTRGQQVTLRCSPKSGHDTVSWYQQALGQGPQFIFQYYEEEERQRGNFPDRFSGHQFPNYSSELNVNALLLGDSALYLCASSFSLAGRKDTQYFGPGTRLTVL.

This chain joins TRBV20-1 and TRBJ1-1; D is undetermined. The CDR3 runs 14 residues. Germline lookup yields CDR1 DFQATT and CDR2 SNEGSKA (reference sequence). V was cut by 3 bases and J by 0 bases, with 11 bases left in between. CDR3 residues: CSASEMRMNTEAFF. Here the CDR3 DNA reads TGCAGTGCTAGTGAGATGAGGATGAACACTGAAGCTTTCTTT.

This clone turned up a few times. The J gene is TRBJ1-4, the V gene TRBV5-1; 8 positions match TRBD1. Germline CDR1 is SGHRS and CDR2 is YFSETQ. CDR3 length equals 17 residues. V was clipped by 0 bases and J by 5 bases; unmatched bases: 9. CDR3 amino acids: CASSLAGSAGGNEKLFF. The CDR3 bases are TGCGCCAGCAGCTTGGCCGGTTCGGCAGGGGGCAATGAAAAACTGTTTTTT.

This chain links TRBV20-1 with TRBJ1-5; D remains ambiguous. Deletions cut 6 bases from V and 5 bases from J, with 8 bases between. The germline V gene has CDR1 DFQATT and CDR2 SNEGSKA (reference sequence). The CDR3 has 11 amino acids. The CDR3 DNA is TGCAGTGCCTCCCGAGATCAGCCCCAGCATTTT. Protein: CSASRDQPQHF.